This record covers a single T cell receptor (beta chain). Treatment meaning: preoperative locoregional IRX-2 cytokine immunotherapy. V was pared by 4 bases and J by 6 bases, with 6 bases of the junction left unmatched. This CDR3 region has 15 residues. Clones were read by immunoSEQ multiplex PCR, and TCRdb kept only the in-frame ones, dropping some. The profile covers 90,000 to 100,000 clones, with roughly 89% appearing a single time and about 2.1% taken by the ten largest. The data were obtained in a study of preoperative IRX-2 immunotherapy in early breast cancer. This specimen was tumor tissue, taken after IRX-2 immunotherapy. V usage is TRBV7-1 and J usage is TRBJ2-3, with 11 bases aligning to TRBD2. TRBV7-1 is recorded as an ORF, its role being uncertain. The receptor was derived from a human donor with breast cancer. The CDR3: CASSLTSGSEDTQYF. The CDR3 bases are TGTGCCAGCAGCTTAACTAGCGGGAGTGAGGATACGCAGTATTTT.